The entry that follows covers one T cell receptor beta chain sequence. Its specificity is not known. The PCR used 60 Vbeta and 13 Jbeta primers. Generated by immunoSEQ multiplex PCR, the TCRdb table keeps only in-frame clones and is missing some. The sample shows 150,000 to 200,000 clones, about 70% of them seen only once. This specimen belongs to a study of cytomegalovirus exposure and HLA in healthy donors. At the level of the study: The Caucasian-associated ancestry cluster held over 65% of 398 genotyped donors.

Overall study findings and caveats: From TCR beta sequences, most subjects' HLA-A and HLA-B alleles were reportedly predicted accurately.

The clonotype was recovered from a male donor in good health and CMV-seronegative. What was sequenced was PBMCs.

The CDR3 nucleotides read TGTGCCAGCAGCCGGGACAGGGTTGTCTCACCCCTCCACTTT. As protein: CASSRDRVVSPLHF. V and J are TRBV28 and TRBJ1-6; 9 nucleotides match TRBD1. Trimming took 6 bases from V and 10 from J; bases not matched to a gene: 7. CDR3 length equals 14 residues. Germline values: CDR1 MDHEN, CDR2 SYDVKM.